This T cell receptor (beta chain) originates from a study of OX40 agonist ivuxolimab in advanced cancers. Overall study findings and caveats: Clonal expansion by week 6 occurred in CD4+ and CD8+ blood T cells (at 0.1 to 3.0 mg/kg).

Libraries were prepared by immunoSEQ multiplex PCR; TCRdb keeps only in-frame clonotypes and omits some of them. The table lists about 40,000 clones, about 91% of them singletons. V was shortened by 5 bases and J by 3 bases, with 12 bases between the two germline ends. Germline V gives CDR1 SGDLS, CDR2 YYNGEE. The CDR3 is made up of 14 amino acids. Regarding this clone: Its specificity is unknown.

Sequencing was performed on CD4+ or CD8+ T cells sorted from blood, taken in a trial of the OX40 agonist ivuxolimab. The chain recombines TRBV9 with TRBJ2-1, with D possibly being TRBD2 (6 bases). The clonotype was recovered from an adult with an advanced solid tumor such as melanoma, head and neck, liver or kidney cancer. The CDR3 DNA is TGTGCCAGCAGTGGGACTGTTAGCTACAATGAGCAGTTCTTC. Amino acids: CASSGTVSYNEQFF.